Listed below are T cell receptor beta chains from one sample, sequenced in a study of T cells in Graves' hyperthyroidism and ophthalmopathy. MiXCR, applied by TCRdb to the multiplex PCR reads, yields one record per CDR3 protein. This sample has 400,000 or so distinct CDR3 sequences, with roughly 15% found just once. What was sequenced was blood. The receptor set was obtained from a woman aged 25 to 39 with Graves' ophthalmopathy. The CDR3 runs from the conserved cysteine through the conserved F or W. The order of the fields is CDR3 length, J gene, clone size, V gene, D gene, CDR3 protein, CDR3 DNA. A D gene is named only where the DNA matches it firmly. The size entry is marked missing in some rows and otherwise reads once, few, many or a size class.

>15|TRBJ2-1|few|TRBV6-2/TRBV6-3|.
CASSYFGRGGNEQFF
TGTGCCAGCAGTTACTTCGGACGGGGTGGGAATGAGCAGTTCTTC
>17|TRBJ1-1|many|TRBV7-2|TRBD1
CASSLARQGPSEVEAFF
TGTGCCAGCAGCTTAGCGAGACAGGGACCTTCGGAGGTTGAAGCTTTCTTT
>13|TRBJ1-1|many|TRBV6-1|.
CASGWGADTEAFF
TGTGCCAGCGGTTGGGGGGCTGATACTGAAGCTTTCTTT
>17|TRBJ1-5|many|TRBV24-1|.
CATSDLQGRGHNQPQHF
TGTGCCACCAGTGATTTGCAGGGTAGAGGGCACAATCAGCCCCAGCATTTT
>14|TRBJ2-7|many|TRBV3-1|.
CASSQEASVYEQYF
TGTGCCAGCAGCCAAGAGGCTAGCGTCTACGAGCAGTACTTC
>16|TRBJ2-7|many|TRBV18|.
CASSPLRAATNVEQYF
TGTGCCAGCTCACCACTTAGGGCCGCCACCAATGTTGAGCAGTACTTC
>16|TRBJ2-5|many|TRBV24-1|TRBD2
CATSDLTSGGQETQYF
TGTGCCACCAGTGATTTGACTAGCGGGGGACAAGAGACCCAGTACTTC
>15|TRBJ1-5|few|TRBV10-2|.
CASSEMRTINQPQHF
TGCGCCAGCAGCGAGATGCGGACTATTAATCAGCCCCAGCATTTT
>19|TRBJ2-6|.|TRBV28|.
CASSLIRGSISFGANVLTF
TGTGCCAGCAGTTTAATCAGGGGATCCATTAGTTTTGGGGCCAACGTCCTGACTTTC
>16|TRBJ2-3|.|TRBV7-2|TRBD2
CASSMGQLAGADTQYF
TGTGCCAGCAGCATGGGACAGTTAGCGGGAGCAGATACGCAGTATTTT
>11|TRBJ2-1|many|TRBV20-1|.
CSASGYNEQFF
TGCAGTGCTAGCGGCTATAATGAGCAGTTCTTC
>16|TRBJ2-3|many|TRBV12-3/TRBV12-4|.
CASRFSSERYTDTQYF
TGTGCCAGCAGATTCTCTAGCGAAAGATACACAGATACGCAGTATTTT
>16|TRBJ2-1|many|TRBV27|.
CASTRRGATGYNEQFF
TGTGCCAGCACTAGACGGGGGGCGACAGGCTACAATGAGCAGTTCTTC
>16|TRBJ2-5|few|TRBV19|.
CATGGTQGGIRGTQYF
TGTGCCACTGGAGGGACACAAGGGGGAATAAGGGGGACCCAGTACTTC
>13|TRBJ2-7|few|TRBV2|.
CASSGRADYEQYF
TGTGCCAGCAGTGGGAGGGCAGACTACGAGCAGTACTTC
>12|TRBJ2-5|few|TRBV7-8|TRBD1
CASSLGPRDRYF
TGTGCCAGCAGCTTAGGTCCCCGGGACAGGTACTTC
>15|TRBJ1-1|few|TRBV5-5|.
CASSLTERMNTEAFF
TGTGCCAGCAGCTTGACGGAAAGGATGAACACTGAAGCTTTCTTT
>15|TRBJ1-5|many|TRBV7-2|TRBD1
CASSSGRQGDQPQHF
TGTGCCAGCAGCTCGGGTCGACAGGGGGATCAGCCCCAGCATTTT
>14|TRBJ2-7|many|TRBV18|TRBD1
CASSPRQGPRAQYF
TGTGCCAGCTCACCGCGACAGGGGCCAAGGGCGCAGTACTTC
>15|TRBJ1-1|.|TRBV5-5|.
CASSLELQGGTEAFF
TGTGCCAGCAGCTTAGAATTACAGGGTGGCACTGAAGCTTTCTTT
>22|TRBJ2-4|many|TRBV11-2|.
CASSLVTGPGRTQKLAKNIQYF
TGTGCCAGCAGCTTAGTAACGGGGCCCGGACGGACACAGAAACTAGCCAAAAACATTCAGTACTTC
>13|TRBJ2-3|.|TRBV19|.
CASSRLSTDTQYF
TGTGCCAGTAGTCGTTTGAGCACAGATACGCAGTATTTT
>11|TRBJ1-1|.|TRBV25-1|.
CATTRGIEAFF
TGTGCCACGACTCGAGGGATAGAAGCTTTCTTT
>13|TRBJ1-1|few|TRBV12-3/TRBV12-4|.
CASSHQRNTEAFF
TGTGCCAGCAGTCACCAAAGGAACACTGAAGCTTTCTTT
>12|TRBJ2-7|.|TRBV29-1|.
CSVRWGTYEQYF
TGCAGCGTTCGTTGGGGAACCTACGAGCAGTACTTC
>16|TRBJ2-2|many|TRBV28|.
CASSSSYRGNTGELFF
TGTGCCAGCAGTTCTTCATATCGTGGCAACACCGGGGAGCTGTTTTTT
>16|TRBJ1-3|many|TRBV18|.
CASSRPGTQAGNTIYF
TGTGCCAGCTCACGGCCAGGTACCCAGGCTGGAAACACCATATATTTT
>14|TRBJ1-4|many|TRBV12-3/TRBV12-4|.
CASSVTGRWEKLFF
TGTGCCAGCAGTGTAACAGGGAGATGGGAAAAACTGTTTTTT
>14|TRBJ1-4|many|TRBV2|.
CASTLGRQNEKLFF
TGTGCCAGCACCCTGGGACGTCAAAATGAAAAACTGTTTTTT
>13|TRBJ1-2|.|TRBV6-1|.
CASTDSPFYGYTF
TGTGCCAGCACGGACAGCCCATTCTATGGCTACACCTTC
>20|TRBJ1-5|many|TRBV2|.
CASSPWRVTGEGLSNQPQHF
TGTGCCAGCAGTCCCTGGAGGGTAACAGGAGAAGGGCTTAGCAATCAGCCCCAGCATTTT
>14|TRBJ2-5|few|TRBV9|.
CASSVDLKEETQYF
TGTGCCAGCAGCGTAGATCTGAAGGAGGAGACCCAGTACTTC
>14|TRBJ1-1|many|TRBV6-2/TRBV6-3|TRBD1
CASRSRGLDTEAFF
TGTGCCAGCAGATCTAGGGGGCTGGACACTGAAGCTTTCTTT
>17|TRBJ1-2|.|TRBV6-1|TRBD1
CASSSYPLQGAGYGYTF
TGTGCCAGCAGCTCCTACCCCCTCCAGGGGGCCGGCTATGGCTACACCTTC
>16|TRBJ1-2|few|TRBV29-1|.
CSVDIPPVPEGYGYTF
TGCAGCGTTGATATACCGCCGGTTCCTGAGGGCTATGGCTACACCTTC
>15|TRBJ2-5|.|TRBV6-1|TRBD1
CASSGTGWPEETQYF
TGTGCCAGCAGCGGGACAGGGTGGCCCGAAGAGACCCAGTACTTC
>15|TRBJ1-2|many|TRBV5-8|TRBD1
CASSSGTGQFYGYTF
TGTGCCAGCAGCAGCGGGACAGGCCAATTCTATGGCTACACCTTC
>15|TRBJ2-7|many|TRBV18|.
CASSPNGQTSYEQYF
TGTGCCAGCTCACCAAACGGTCAAACCTCCTACGAGCAGTACTTC
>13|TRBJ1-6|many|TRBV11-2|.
CASSFGVDSPLHF
TGTGCCAGCAGCTTCGGAGTTGATTCACCCCTCCACTTT
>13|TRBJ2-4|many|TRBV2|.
CASSETGWNIQYF
TGTGCCAGCAGTGAAACAGGGTGGAACATTCAGTACTTC